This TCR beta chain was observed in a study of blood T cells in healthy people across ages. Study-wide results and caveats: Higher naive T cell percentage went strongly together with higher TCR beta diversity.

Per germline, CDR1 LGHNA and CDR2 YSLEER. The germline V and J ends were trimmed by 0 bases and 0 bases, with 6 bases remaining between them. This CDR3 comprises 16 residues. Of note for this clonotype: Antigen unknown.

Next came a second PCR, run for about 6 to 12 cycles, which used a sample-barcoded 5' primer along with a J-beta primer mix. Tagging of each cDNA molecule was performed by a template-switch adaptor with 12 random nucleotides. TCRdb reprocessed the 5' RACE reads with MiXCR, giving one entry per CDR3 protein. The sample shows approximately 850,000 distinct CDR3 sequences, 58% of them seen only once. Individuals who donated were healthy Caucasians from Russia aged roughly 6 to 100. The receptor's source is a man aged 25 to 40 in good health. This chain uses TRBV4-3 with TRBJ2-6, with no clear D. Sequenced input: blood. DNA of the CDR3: TGCGCCAGCAGCCAAGACTCGAGCTCTGGGGCCAACGTCCTGACTTTC. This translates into CASSQDSSSGANVLTF.